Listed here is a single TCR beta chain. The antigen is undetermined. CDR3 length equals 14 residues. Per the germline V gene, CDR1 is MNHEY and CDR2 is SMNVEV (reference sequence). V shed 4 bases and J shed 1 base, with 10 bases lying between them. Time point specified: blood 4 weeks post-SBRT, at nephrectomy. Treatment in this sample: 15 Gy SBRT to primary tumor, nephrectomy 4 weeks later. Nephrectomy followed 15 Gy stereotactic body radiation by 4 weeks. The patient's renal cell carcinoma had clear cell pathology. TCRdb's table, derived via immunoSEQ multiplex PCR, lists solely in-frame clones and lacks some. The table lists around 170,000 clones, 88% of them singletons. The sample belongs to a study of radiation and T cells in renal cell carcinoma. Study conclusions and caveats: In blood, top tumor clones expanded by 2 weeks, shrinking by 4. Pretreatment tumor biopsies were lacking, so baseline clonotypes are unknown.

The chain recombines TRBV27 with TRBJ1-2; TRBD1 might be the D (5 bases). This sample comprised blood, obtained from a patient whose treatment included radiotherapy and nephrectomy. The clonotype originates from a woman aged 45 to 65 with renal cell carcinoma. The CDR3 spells CASSSADSNYGYTF. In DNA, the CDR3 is TGTGCCAGCAGTTCAGCCGACAGTAACTATGGCTACACCTTC.